This TCR beta chain was sequenced during a study of regulatory T cells in long-lasting Graves disease. This clonotype appeared many times. CDR3-region Arm-PCR and iRepertoire HTBI primers produced the TCR beta libraries. TCRdb reprocessed the multiplex PCR reads via MiXCR and lists one record per CDR3 protein. Of 350,000 to 500,000 distinct CDR3 sequences in the sample, 15% to 20% are singletons; the top ten hold around 23%. The germline V and J ends were trimmed by 7 bases and 4 bases, with 18 bases remaining between them. The length of the CDR3 is 15 residues. Per the germline V gene, CDR1 is SEHNR and CDR2 is FQNEAQ (reference sequence). Noted time point: newly diagnosed GD, antithyroid drugs for less than 3 months. Generation of the TCR library employed RNA extracted from PBMCs. This same sample was also taken into another study, of T cells in Graves' hyperthyroidism and ophthalmopathy. That source notes: The TCR CDR3 was amplified in a first-round RT-PCR using the HTBI primer set.

The material sequenced was peripheral blood mononuclear cells (PBMCs), taken at new diagnosis, from a patient treated with antithyroid drugs. This TCR was recovered from a woman in her late teens or twenties with Graves disease. The gene calls are TRBV7-9 and TRBJ2-3; D may be TRBD2 (6 bases). The CDR3 DNA is TGTGCCAGCAAAGCGGGTGGGGGAGCGGCAGATACGCAGTATTTT. This codes for CASKAGGGAADTQYF.